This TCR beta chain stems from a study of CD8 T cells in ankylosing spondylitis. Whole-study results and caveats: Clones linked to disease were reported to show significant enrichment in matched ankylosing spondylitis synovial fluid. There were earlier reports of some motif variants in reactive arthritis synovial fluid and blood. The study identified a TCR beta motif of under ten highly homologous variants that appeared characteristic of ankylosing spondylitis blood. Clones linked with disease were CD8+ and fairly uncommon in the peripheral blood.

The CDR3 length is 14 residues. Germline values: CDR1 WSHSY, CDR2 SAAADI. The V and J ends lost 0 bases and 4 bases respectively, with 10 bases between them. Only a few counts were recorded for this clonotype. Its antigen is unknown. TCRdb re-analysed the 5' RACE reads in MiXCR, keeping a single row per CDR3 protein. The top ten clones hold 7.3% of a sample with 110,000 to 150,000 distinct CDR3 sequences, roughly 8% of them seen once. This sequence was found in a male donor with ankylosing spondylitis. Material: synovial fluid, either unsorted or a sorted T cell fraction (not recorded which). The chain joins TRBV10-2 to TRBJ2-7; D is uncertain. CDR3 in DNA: TGCGCCAGCAGTGAGTCGCTCGGGCCGTACGAGCAGTACTTC. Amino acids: CASSESLGPYEQYF.